The clone carrying this T cell receptor beta chain was found many times. Its antigen is currently unknown. Trimming left V 2 bases short and J 3 bases short, with 14 bases between. Germline CDR1 and CDR2: MNHEY and SVGAGI. The CDR3 loop spans 15 amino acids. These data originate in a study of tumor and adjacent non-tumor tissue in lung cancer. Study-level background: There were fewer than 15 adenocarcinoma, a couple of squamous cell carcinoma and 1 small cell lung cancer cases. Samples averaged around 3.9 million productive TCRbeta reads each. Study-wide findings and caveats: Normal lung showed higher cumulative top 100 clone frequency than tumor. Patients with more diverse tumor TCRs had worse survival.

This sample's RNA came from whole unsorted tissue. More than 3 cm separated this lung sample from the edge of the tumor. TCRbeta libraries were built with three rounds of nested PCR, modified from ARM-PCR. TCRdb recomputed calls from the multiplex PCR reads with MiXCR, one row per CDR3 protein. The profile shows approximately 100,000 distinct CDR3 sequences, 50% to 70% of them singletons. The sequenced material came from distant non-tumor lung tissue. This sequence joins TRBV6-5 and TRBJ2-7; D possibly uses TRBD1 or TRBD2 (5 bases each). The receptor's source is a young man with non-small cell lung cancer. Here the CDR3 DNA reads TGTGCCAGCAGTTACCGGTGGGACGGTGTCTACGAGCAGTACTTC. Its protein is CASSYRWDGVYEQYF.